This record covers a single T cell receptor (beta chain). The data were taken from a study of blood T cells in healthy people across ages. Researchers isolated at least 7 million PBMCs per sample. Sample-barcoded 5' priming and a J-beta primer mix drove a second PCR of roughly 7 to 11 cycles. One entry per CDR3 protein, called by TCRdb with MiXCR from the 5' RACE reads. The sample has just over 1 million distinct CDR3 sequences, less than 50% seen once. The V end lost 1 base, the J end lost 2 bases, and 11 bases lay between the germline ends. CDR3 size: 15 residues. From germline, CDR1 is ENHRY and CDR2 SYGVKD.

The clonotype comes from a woman aged 60-75 years in good health. The sequencing input was blood. V and J are TRBV10-3 and TRBJ1-1; D ambiguous. Here the CDR3 DNA reads TGTGCCATCAGTGAGTTAGGACGGGATAACACTGAAGCTTTCTTT. Translating it yields CAISELGRDNTEAFF.